One and the same sample provided the 20 T cell receptor beta chains below, sequenced in a study of blood T cell repertoires in COVID-19. Sequencing used immunoSEQ multiplex PCR; TCRdb keeps in-frame clones, though not all of them. The sample has some 460,000 clones, around 88% seen once; the top ten hold more than 4%. The sample was peripheral blood. Receptors were obtained from a woman aged 25 to 45 with acute or convalescent COVID-19.

This clone was seen once. The V call is TRBV6-4, the J call TRBJ2-2; perhaps TRBD1 as D (6 bases). Germline CDR1 MRHNA, CDR2 SNTAGT. The CDR3 sequence is 14 residues long. The ends were cut back, 5 bases at V and 0 bases at J, with 7 bases in the middle. The CDR3 DNA reads as TGTGCCAGCAGTCCAGGGGCGAACACCGGGGAGCTGTTTTTT. Its translation is CASSPGANTGELFF.

This rearrangement joins TRBV15 to TRBJ2-7; 8 bases line up with TRBD1. V lost 6 bases and J lost 5; bases outside the gene matches: 6. Germline CDR1 reads LNHNV; CDR2 reads YYDKDF (reference sequence). The CDR3 runs 13 residues. The CDR3 here is CATRAGGWNEQYF. The DNA of the CDR3 is TGTGCCACCAGAGCAGGGGGCTGGAACGAGCAGTACTTC.

The gene calls are TRBV18 and TRBJ2-4; D is uncertain. Germline CDR1 is KGHSH and CDR2 is LQKENI. V was clipped by 2 bases and J by 6 bases, with 5 bases between them. The CDR3 has 12 amino acids. CDR3 nucleotide sequence: TGTGCCAGCTCACCAATTCGAAACATTCAGTACTTC. The encoded protein is CASSPIRNIQYF. Variable domain in full (rest from reference TRBV18 and TRBJ2-4): NAGVMQNPRHLVRRRGQEARLRCSPMKGHSHVYWYRQLPEEGLKFMVYLQKENIIDESGMPKERFSAEFPKEGPSILRIQQVVRGDSAAYFCASSPIRNIQYFGAGTRLSVL.

The chain couples TRBV19 to TRBJ2-1, with a possible D match to TRBD2 (6 bases). The CDR3 spans 16 residues. The germline V gene has CDR1 LNHDA and CDR2 SQIVND (reference sequence). Trimming took off 0 bases at V and 2 bases at J, with 11 bases between the two ends. CDR3 sequence (DNA): TGTGCCAGTAGTATAGATTCCCGGGGGACCTACAATGAGCAGTTCTTC. Encoded protein: CASSIDSRGTYNEQFF.

The V and J genes are TRBV7-9 and TRBJ1-2, with 8 bases fitting TRBD1. CDR1 is SEHNR and CDR2 is FQNEAQ in the germline V gene (reference sequence). The CDR3 runs to 17 residues. Germline trimming cut 1 base from V and 4 bases from J; bases unmatched to any gene: 11. The CDR3 loop is CASSLGVQGAASYGYTF. The CDR3 nucleotides are TGTGCCAGCAGCTTAGGGGTCCAGGGGGCCGCCTCCTATGGCTACACCTTC.

The genes are TRBV5-4 and TRBJ2-7; maybe TRBD1 (5 bases). CDR1 and CDR2 from the germline V gene are SGHNT and YYREEE (reference sequence). The V end was cut by 4 bases, the J end by 2 bases, with 13 bases between. The CDR3 loop spans 14 amino acids. The CDR3 sequence: CASSPVDSPYEQYF. Here the CDR3 DNA reads TGTGCCAGCAGCCCCGTAGACAGTCCCTACGAGCAGTACTTC.

There are many counts of this clone. J is TRBJ1-1 and V is TRBV2; D is unclear. The CDR3 contains 12 residues. V was clipped by 3 bases and J by 10 bases, with 12 bases between them. Germline V gene sequence: CDR1 SNHLY, CDR2 FYNNEI. The CDR3 sequence is CASSERRQRAFF. CDR3 nucleotides: TGTGCCAGCAGTGAGCGTCGTCAACGAGCTTTCTTT.

The chain couples TRBV19 to TRBJ2-7, with 7 nucleotides matching TRBD1. The V gene end was trimmed by 4 bases and the J gene end by 0 bases; junction bases not matched to a gene: 6. CDR3 length equals 15 residues. The V gene's germline CDR1 is LNHDA and CDR2 SQIVND (reference sequence). The CDR3 sequence is CASSRQGSSSYEQYF. The DNA of the CDR3 is TGTGCCAGTAGTAGACAGGGCTCTTCCTCCTACGAGCAGTACTTC.

This sequence joins TRBV2 and TRBJ2-2; tentative D call: TRBD2 (5 bases). The V and J ends lost 8 bases and 4 bases respectively, with 17 bases between them. From germline, CDR1 is SNHLY and CDR2 FYNNEI. The CDR3 totals 15 residues. The chain's CDR3 is CASGEPNRGTGELFF. In DNA, the CDR3 is TGTGCCAGCGGGGAACCAAATCGGGGCACCGGGGAGCTGTTTTTT.

V usage is TRBV19 and J usage is TRBJ1-1; the match to TRBD1 covers 7 bases. CDR1 is LNHDA, CDR2 SQIVND, per germline (reference sequence). There are 13 residues in the CDR3. Trimming took 7 bases from V and 1 from J; bases not matched to a gene: 3. CDR3 coding DNA: TGTGCCAGTAACAACAGGGGGAACACTGAAGCTTTCTTT. It translates to CASNNRGNTEAFF.

This chain connects TRBV3-1 (or the pseudogene TRBV3-2) to TRBJ2-7, with D possibly TRBD1 on 6 matching bases. Between the trimmed V and J ends, which lost 1 base and 6 bases, there was a span of 25 bases. Germline lookup yields CDR1 LGHDT and CDR2 YNNKEL (reference sequence). The CDR3 runs to 18 residues. The CDR3 DNA is TGTGCCAGCAGCCAAGTATACCCGCAAACTACAGGGTTTGGCGAGCAGTACTTC. Translating gives CASSQVYPQTTGFGEQYF.

This sequence joins TRBV5-1 and TRBJ1-5, with a possible D match to TRBD1 (5 bases). The CDR3 contains 15 residues. CDR1 is SGHRS, CDR2 YFSETQ, per germline. Trimming cost V 1 base and J 7 bases, with 15 bases left between them. CDR3 bases: TGCGCCAGCAGCTTGTCCGGGGGTTTGGAGCAGCCCCAGCATTTT. Translation: CASSLSGGLEQPQHF. The full variable domain, rest sourced from reference TRBV5-1 and TRBJ1-5, is KAGVTQTPRYLIKTRGQQVTLSCSPISGHRSVSWYQQTPGQGLQFLFEYFSETQRNKGNFPGRFSGRQFSNSRSEMNVSTLELGDSALYLCASSLSGGLEQPQHFGDGTRLSIL.

J is TRBJ2-3 and V is TRBV12-3 or TRBV12-4; TRBD2 matches at 7 bases. The CDR3 has 13 residues. The J segment lost 5 bases and the V segment lost 8 bases, leaving 7 bases of the junction unmatched. The CDR3 sequence is CASSSGAVDTQYF. The CDR3 region has the DNA TGTGCCAGCTCGAGCGGGGCGGTAGATACGCAGTATTTT.

The V gene is TRBV5-1, the J gene TRBJ2-5, with 10 bases that match TRBD1. Germline trimming cut 2 bases from V and 5 bases from J; bases unmatched to any gene: 6. Germline V CDR1 and CDR2: SGHRS, YFSETQ. This CDR3 is 15 amino acids long. The CDR3: CASSLLDRGPETQYF. The CDR3 DNA reads TGCGCCAGCAGCTTACTTGACAGGGGGCCGGAGACCCAGTACTTC.

The rearrangement links TRBV9 to TRBJ2-7, with D possibly matching TRBD2 (6 bases). Germline V gene data show CDR1 as SGDLS and CDR2 as YYNGEE. The CDR3 consists of 15 residues. V lost 0 bases, J lost 0 bases, and 10 bases lay in between. CDR3 amino acids: CASSVDNGSSYEQYF. The CDR3 nucleotides are TGTGCCAGCAGCGTAGATAACGGGAGCTCCTACGAGCAGTACTTC.

The rearrangement links TRBV2 to TRBJ2-1; the match to TRBD2 covers 10 bases. CDR1 is SNHLY and CDR2 is FYNNEI in the germline V gene. V lost 1 base to trimming and J lost 9 bases; unmatched junction nucleotides: 27. CDR3 length: 22 residues. The CDR3 sequence: CASSEENPMVIGLQREGSEQFF. CDR3 DNA sequence: TGTGCCAGCAGTGAAGAGAACCCTATGGTAATCGGGCTCCAGCGGGAGGGGTCTGAGCAGTTCTTC.

The chain links TRBV7-3 to TRBJ2-3; a weak D match, TRBD1 (5 bases). Germline V CDR1 and CDR2: SGHTA, FQGTGA. CDR3 size: 15 residues. Trimming cost V 2 bases and J 3 bases, with 12 bases left between them. The CDR3 sequence: CASSLFGQGTDTQYF. In DNA form, the CDR3 reads TGTGCCAGCAGCTTATTTGGGCAGGGTACAGATACGCAGTATTTT. Full variable domain (missing parts from reference TRBV7-3 and TRBJ2-3): GAGVSQTPSNKVTEKGKYVELRCDPISGHTALYWYRQSLGQGPEFLIYFQGTGAADDSGLPNDRFFAVRPEGSVSTLKIQRTERGDSAVYLCASSLFGQGTDTQYFGPGTRLTVL.

The chain is built from TRBV6-6 and TRBJ2-7; 8 nucleotides line up with TRBD1. Trimming removed 4 bases from V and 7 bases from J; junction bases left unmatched: 9. This CDR3 region has 14 residues. The germline CDR1 and CDR2 sequences are MNHNY and SVGAGI (reference sequence). The CDR3 protein is CASSSGQVQREQYF. In nucleotides, the CDR3 is TGTGCCAGCAGTTCGGGACAGGTTCAGAGGGAGCAGTACTTC.

The gene calls are TRBV15 and TRBJ2-7; the match to TRBD1 covers 8 bases. CDR1 LNHNV and CDR2 YYDKDF come from the germline V gene (reference sequence). V shed 0 bases and J 3 bases; nucleotides not matched to a gene: 10. The CDR3 is 17 residues long. The CDR3 coding sequence is TGTGCCACCAGCAGAGATTTAGATGAGGGACAGGACTACGAGCAGTACTTC. Translation: CATSRDLDEGQDYEQYF. The full variable domain, rest sourced from reference TRBV15 and TRBJ2-7, is DAMVIQNPRYQVTQFGKPVTLSCSQTLNHNVMYWYQQKSSQAPKLLFHYYDKDFNNEADTPDNFQSRRPNTSFCFLDIRSPGLGDTAMYLCATSRDLDEGQDYEQYFGPGTRLTVT.

The chain has TRBV5-1 and TRBJ2-7; 11 bases line up with TRBD1. Germline CDR1 reads SGHRS; CDR2 reads YFSETQ. The V gene end was trimmed by 4 bases and the J gene end by 4 bases; junction bases not matched to a gene: 7. The CDR3 sequence is 15 residues long. CDR3 nucleotide sequence: TGCGCCAGCAGCCGCAACCGGGACAGGGGGTACGAGCAGTACTTC. Residues: CASSRNRDRGYEQYF.